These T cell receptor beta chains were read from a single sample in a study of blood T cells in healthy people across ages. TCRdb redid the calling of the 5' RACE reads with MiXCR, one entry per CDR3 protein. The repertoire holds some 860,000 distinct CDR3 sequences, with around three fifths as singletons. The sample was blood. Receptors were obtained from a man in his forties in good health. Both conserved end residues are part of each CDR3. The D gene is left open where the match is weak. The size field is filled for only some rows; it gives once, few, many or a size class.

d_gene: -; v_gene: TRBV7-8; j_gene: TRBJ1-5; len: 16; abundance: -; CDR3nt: TGTGCCAGCAGCCCGGCGCATTCGTCCGCAGGTCAGCCCCAGCATTTT; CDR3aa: CASSPAHSSAGQPQHF
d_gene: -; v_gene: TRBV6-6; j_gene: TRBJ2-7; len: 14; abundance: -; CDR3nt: TGTGCCAGCAGTTCGAACAGGGACCGCTACGAGCAGTACTTC; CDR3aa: CASSSNRDRYEQYF
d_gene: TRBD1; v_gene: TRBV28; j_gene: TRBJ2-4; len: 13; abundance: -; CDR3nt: TGTGCCAGCAGTTCTACTACAGGGGTACCCTCGTACTTC; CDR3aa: CASSSTTGVPSYF
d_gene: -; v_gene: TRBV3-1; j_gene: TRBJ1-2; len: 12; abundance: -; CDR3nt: TGTGCCAGCAGCTTCTCGTTCACGGGCTACTCCTTC; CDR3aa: CASSFSFTGYSF
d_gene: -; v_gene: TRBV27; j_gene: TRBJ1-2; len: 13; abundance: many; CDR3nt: TGTGCCAGCAGTTTCGGGGAGGTGGGTGGCTACACCTTC; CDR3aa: CASSFGEVGGYTF
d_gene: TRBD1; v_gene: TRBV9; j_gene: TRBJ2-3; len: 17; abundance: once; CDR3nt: TGTGCCAGCAGCGTAGACACAGGGGACAGGGGCACAGATACGCAGTATTTT; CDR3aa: CASSVDTGDRGTDTQYF
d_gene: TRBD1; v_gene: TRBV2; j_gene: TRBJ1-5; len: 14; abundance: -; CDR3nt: TGTGCCTCGTCCCGGACAGGTACGGAGGGGCCCCAGCATTTT; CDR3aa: CASSRTGTEGPQHF
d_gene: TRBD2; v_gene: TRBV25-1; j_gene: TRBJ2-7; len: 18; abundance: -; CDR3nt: TGTGCCAGCAGGGGGAGGACTAGCGGGATGTTAAGCTCCTACGAGCAGTACTTC; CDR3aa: CASRGRTSGMLSSYEQYF
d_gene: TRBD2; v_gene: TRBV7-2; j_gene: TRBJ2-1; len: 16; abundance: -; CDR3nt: TGTGCCAGCAGCTCCGGGGGACTAGCGGGAAAGGTTGAGCAGTTCTTC; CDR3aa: CASSSGGLAGKVEQFF
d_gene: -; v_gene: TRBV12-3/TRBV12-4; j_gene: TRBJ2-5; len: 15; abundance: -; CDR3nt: TGTGCCAGCAGTTCGTACCTCGTGTACCAAGAGACCCAGTACTTC; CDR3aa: CASSSYLVYQETQYF